Following are 9 T cell receptor beta chains from one sample sequenced in a study of OX40 agonist ivuxolimab in advanced cancers. Here immunoSEQ multiplex PCR was the method, and the copy in TCRdb shows in-frame clones only, minus some. The repertoire consists of 75,000 to 100,000 clones, with over 75% occurring once and the leading ten covering approximately 0.32%. This sample comprised CD4+ or CD8+ T cells sorted from blood, obtained in a trial of the OX40 agonist ivuxolimab. The receptors were gathered from an adult with an advanced solid tumor such as melanoma, head and neck, liver or kidney cancer.

The V and J genes are TRBV7-7 and TRBJ2-3; 11 bases are a match to TRBD2. CDR1 SSHAT and CDR2 FNYEAQ come from the germline V gene (reference sequence). The V gene end was trimmed by 5 bases and the J gene end by 2 bases; junction bases not matched to a gene: 15. This CDR3 is 19 amino acids long. The CDR3 nucleotides are TGTGCCAGCAGCCCCCTCGCCCGACTAGCGGGACCCCCCACAGATACGCAGTATTTT. This encodes CASSPLARLAGPPTDTQYF.

CDR3 nucleotides: TGTGCCATCAGTGAGTTAGCGGGGACTAGCGGGATCTTAAATACGCAGTATTTT. Translation gives CAISELAGTSGILNTQYF. The V call is TRBV10-3, the J call TRBJ2-3, with TRBD2 matching over 13 bases. Germline V gene data show CDR1 as ENHRY and CDR2 as SYGVKD. The length of the CDR3 is 18 residues. J lost 7 bases, V lost 1 base, and 11 bases had no gene match.

This chain uses TRBV27 with TRBJ2-5; 7 bases fit TRBD2. The junction had 5 bases not matched to a gene; V was cut back by 6 bases and J by 4 bases. The CDR3 totals 13 residues. Germline CDR1 reads MNHEY; CDR2 reads SMNVEV (reference sequence). CDR3 coding DNA: TGTGCCAGCAGGGGAGGGCCAGGAGAGACCCAGTACTTC. Protein: CASRGGPGETQYF.

The CDR3 DNA reads TGTGCCAGCAGCGTAGGGGGTGTTCGGGCCAGCGAGCAGTACTTC. It encodes CASSVGGVRASEQYF. The genes are TRBV9 and TRBJ2-7; no reliable D call. V lost 0 bases to trimming and J lost 6 bases, with 16 bases between them. CDR1 is SGDLS and CDR2 is YYNGEE in the germline V gene. This CDR3 spans 15 amino acids. Complete variable domain (other parts from reference TRBV9 and TRBJ2-7): DSGVTQTPKHLITATGQRVTLRCSPRSGDLSVYWYQQSLDQGLQFLIQYYNGEERAKGNILERFSAQQFPDLHSELNLSSLELGDSALYFCASSVGGVRASEQYFGPGTRLTVT.

The chain recombines TRBV11-3 with TRBJ2-2, with D unresolved. V was clipped by 5 bases and J by 6 bases, with 10 bases between them. The germline gives CDR1 SGHNT, CDR2 YENEEA. The CDR3 contains 13 residues. The CDR3 nucleotides are TGTGCCAGCAGCCCCTTCGCCGCCGGGGAGCTGTTTTTT. It specifies CASSPFAAGELFF. Complete variable domain (other parts from reference TRBV11-3 and TRBJ2-2): EAGVVQSPRYKIIEKKQPVAFWCNPISGHNTLYWYLQNLGQGPELLIRYENEEAVDDSQLPKDRFSAERLKGVDSTLKIQPAELGDSAVYLCASSPFAAGELFFGEGSRLTVL.

V is TRBV5-6 and J is TRBJ2-2, with D tentatively TRBD1 (6 bases). The germline V gene encodes CDR1 SGHDT and CDR2 YYEEEE. The V end was cut by 5 bases, the J end by 7 bases, with 15 bases between. The CDR3 runs to 14 residues. The CDR3 nucleotides are TGTGCCAGCAGTTTACAGGGAGATAACGGGGAGCTGTTTTTT. Translation gives CASSLQGDNGELFF.

J is TRBJ2-3 and V is TRBV19, with D tentatively TRBD1 (6 bases). The V and J ends lost 9 bases and 0 bases respectively, with 10 bases between them. The germline V gene has CDR1 LNHDA and CDR2 SQIVND (reference sequence). This CDR3 spans 13 amino acids. CDR3 sequence (DNA): TGTGCCAGCTGGGACAAAAGCACAGATACGCAGTATTTT. Its translation: CASWDKSTDTQYF.

The chain carries TRBV7-8 and TRBJ2-7, with 7 bases aligning to TRBD1. The CDR3 is made up of 16 amino acids. Per the germline V gene, CDR1 is SGHVS and CDR2 is FQNEAQ. V was pared by 5 bases and J by 4 bases, with 14 bases of the junction left unmatched. CDR3 sequence reads: CASSPQGRTGFYEQYF. The CDR3 nucleotides read TGTGCCAGCAGCCCCCAGGGAAGGACAGGTTTTTACGAGCAGTACTTC.

The count of this clone is one. The rearrangement joins TRBV5-5 to TRBJ2-1; TRBD2 matches at 14 bases. This CDR3 is 16 amino acids long. V gave up 2 bases and J gave up 9 bases; unmatched junction bases: 7. Germline V gene data show CDR1 as SGHKS and CDR2 as YYEKEE (reference sequence). CDR3 amino acids: CASSFGLAGGSGEQFF. CDR3 DNA: TGTGCCAGCAGCTTTGGACTAGCGGGAGGATCAGGTGAGCAGTTCTTC.